The 23 T cell receptor beta chains below were found in one sample sequenced in a study of blood T cell repertoires in COVID-19 (TCRdb year 2020). Libraries were made using the immunoSEQ multiplex PCR assay. The clones in this table, taken by TCRdb from immuneACCESS, are in-frame only. Not every clone is retained; where verified, under half of the shortfall comes from an unresolved V gene, and the cause of the rest is unknown. Recorded for this sample are around 56,000 clones; more than 70% of them occurred a single time. The top ten clonotypes cover more than 15% of the sample. Sequenced material: peripheral blood. Receptors originate from a human donor in a cohort sampled during active COVID-19.

The chain employs TRBV7-2 and TRBJ2-1; 10 nucleotides agree with TRBD1. Germline V CDR1 and CDR2: SGHTA, FQGNSA. V lost 8 bases, J lost 4 bases, and 8 bases stayed unmatched. This CDR3 is 15 amino acids long. CDR3 protein: CASRQGQGRYNEQFF. CDR3 nucleotides: TGTGCCAGCCGGCAGGGACAGGGGAGGTACAATGAGCAGTTCTTC.

The chain employs TRBV12-3 or TRBV12-4 and TRBJ2-2; D ambiguous. V dropped 4 bases and J dropped 2 bases, with 5 bases sitting between them. The CDR3 is made up of 13 amino acids. The CDR3: CASSSSNTGELFF. CDR3 DNA sequence: TGTGCCAGCAGTTCGTCTAACACCGGGGAGCTGTTTTTT.

The V gene is TRBV5-4, the J gene TRBJ1-1; tentatively, D is TRBD1 (5 bases). This CDR3 region has 14 residues. Germline CDR1 and CDR2: SGHNT and YYREEE (reference sequence). Trimming removed 5 bases at V and 2 bases at J, with 13 bases between. CDR3 region: CASRTGTANTEAFF. CDR3 DNA: TGTGCCAGCAGAACCGGGACTGCTAACACTGAAGCTTTCTTT.

V gene TRBV3-1 (or the pseudogene TRBV3-2) combines with J gene TRBJ2-2; D is uncertain. Trimming left V 1 base short and J 6 bases short, with 15 bases between. Germline CDR1 and CDR2: LGHDT and YNNKEL (reference sequence). The CDR3 is made up of 16 amino acids. In nucleotides, the CDR3 is TGTGCCAGCAGCCAAGTCGCAGACACCAACGCCGGGGAGCTGTTTTTT. Protein product: CASSQVADTNAGELFF.

This clone was observed once. The rearrangement uses TRBV5-1 and TRBJ1-1; the D gene is possibly TRBD1 (6 bases). Germline lookup yields CDR1 SGHRS and CDR2 YFSETQ. The CDR3 is 14 residues long. Trimming left V 4 bases short and J 1 base short, with 11 bases between. In nucleotides, the CDR3 is TGCGCCAGCAGCAGCCAAGGGGGGAACACTGAAGCTTTCTTT. This codes for CASSSQGGNTEAFF.

The chain employs TRBV19 and TRBJ1-4; TRBD1 matches at 8 bases. V lost 2 bases and J lost 5; bases outside the gene matches: 4. Germline V gene data show CDR1 as LNHDA and CDR2 as SQIVND (reference sequence). There are 15 residues in the CDR3. CDR3 bases: TGTGCCAGTAGTATAAGACAGGGGACGAATGAAAAACTGTTTTTT. Protein product: CASSIRQGTNEKLFF.

This clone is a singleton in its sample. The chain couples TRBV7-9 to TRBJ2-3, with TRBD2 as a possible D gene (6 bases). V lost 5 bases and J lost 3, with 9 bases in between. Germline V CDR1 and CDR2: SEHNR, FQNEAQ (reference sequence). The CDR3 extends over 13 amino acids. CDR3 coding DNA: TGTGCCAGCAGCCCCGGGGGTACAGATACGCAGTATTTT. It yields the protein CASSPGGTDTQYF.

This chain links TRBV2 with TRBJ2-1, with 8 positions matching TRBD2. The CDR3 has 14 residues. V was pared by 4 bases and J by 1 base, with 0 bases of the junction left unmatched. The germline gives CDR1 SNHLY, CDR2 FYNNEI. The CDR3 bases are TGTGCCAGCAGTGGACTAGCGTCCTACAATGAGCAGTTCTTC. It is translated as CASSGLASYNEQFF.

The chain has TRBV7-2 and TRBJ2-4, with D possibly TRBD1 on 5 matching bases. The CDR3 spans 15 residues. V was pared by 1 base and J by 2 bases, with 9 bases between. Germline lookup yields CDR1 SGHTA and CDR2 FQGNSA. CDR3: CASSLGGQTKNIQYF. For the CDR3, the DNA is TGTGCCAGCAGCTTAGGGGGCCAGACCAAAAACATTCAGTACTTC.

The rearrangement links TRBV2 to TRBJ2-6, with no clear D. This CDR3 is built from 16 residues. The ends were cut back, 8 bases at V and 0 bases at J, with 14 bases in the middle. Germline V CDR1 and CDR2: SNHLY, FYNNEI. CDR3 bases: TGTGCCAGCGGATTGGGCAGAAGCTCTGGGGCCAACGTCCTGACTTTC. The encoded protein is CASGLGRSSGANVLTF.

This chain links TRBV19 with TRBJ1-4; 7 nucleotides agree with TRBD1. V lost 4 bases to trimming and J lost 5 bases; unmatched junction nucleotides: 22. Germline lookup yields CDR1 LNHDA and CDR2 SQIVND (reference sequence). The CDR3 contains 20 residues. The CDR3 sequence is CASSTDLPTGIPPSNEKLFF. DNA for the CDR3: TGTGCCAGTAGTACAGACCTTCCGACAGGGATCCCTCCTTCCAATGAAAAACTGTTTTTT.

The rearrangement links TRBV4-1 to TRBJ2-5; D gene uncertain. Per germline, CDR1 MGHRA and CDR2 YSYEKL. V was clipped by 0 bases and J by 1 base, with 9 bases between them. The CDR3 has 15 amino acids. The CDR3 DNA reads as TGCGCCAGCAGCCAAGATGAGGCAATCCAAGAGACCCAGTACTTC. Translated: CASSQDEAIQETQYF.

A single count supports this clone. Here the CDR3 DNA reads TGTGCCAGCTCACCAACAGGGGCGATAGGCTACACCTTC. This codes for CASSPTGAIGYTF. The chain couples TRBV18 to TRBJ1-2; 7 bases fit TRBD1. V gave up 2 bases and J gave up 8 bases; unmatched junction bases: 5. This CDR3 contains 13 residues. Germline V CDR1 and CDR2: KGHSH, LQKENI.

The J gene is TRBJ2-7, the V gene TRBV5-1, with D perhaps TRBD2 (5 bases). Germline-derived CDR1 and CDR2 are SGHRS and YFSETQ. The CDR3 covers 15 residues. The ends were cut back, 6 bases at V and 2 bases at J, with 18 bases in the middle. The CDR3 here is CASTTDSTNTYEQYF. The CDR3 nucleotides read TGCGCCAGCACCACGGACTCTACAAACACCTACGAGCAGTACTTC.

In nucleotides, the CDR3 is TGTGCCAGCAGCGTAAGGGCGGGGAGCACCGGGGAGCTGTTTTTT. Its translation is CASSVRAGSTGELFF. The chain couples TRBV9 to TRBJ2-2, with a possible D match to TRBD2 (6 bases). CDR1 SGDLS and CDR2 YYNGEE come from the germline V gene. Trimming stripped 1 base from V and 4 bases from J, with 11 bases between. This CDR3 contains 15 residues.

This clone was observed a single time. The genes are TRBV7-2 and TRBJ2-6; tentative D call: TRBD1 (6 bases). The germline V gene has CDR1 SGHTA and CDR2 FQGNSA. This CDR3 has 15 residues. The V gene lost 4 bases and the J gene lost 2 bases, with 9 bases spanning the gap. The CDR3 DNA reads as TGTGCCAGCAGCTCTCGGACAGCTGGGGCCAACGTCCTGACTTTC. Translated: CASSSRTAGANVLTF.

The rearrangement joins TRBV7-5 to TRBJ2-7; TRBD2, the table's D call, was not compared with the DNA. TRBV7-5 is recorded as a pseudogene. The CDR3 extends over 13 amino acids. CDR3 region: CVRSLARFYEQYF. CDR3 sequence (DNA): TGTGTCAGAAGCTTAGCCCGGTTCTACGAGCAGTACTTC.

The rearrangement links TRBV6-5 to TRBJ1-2; 7 bases are a match to TRBD1. V shed 6 bases, J shed 4 bases, and the junction held 8 bases outside the gene matches. Per germline, CDR1 MNHEY and CDR2 SVGAGI. The CDR3 is made up of 14 amino acids. CDR3 sequence reads: CASRPNRGTYGYTF. DNA for the CDR3: TGTGCCAGCAGACCCAACAGGGGCACCTATGGCTACACCTTC.

This clone is a singleton in its sample. The chain has TRBV30 and TRBJ2-7; 14 bases line up with TRBD2. This CDR3 region has 14 residues. Germline V gives CDR1 GTSNPN, CDR2 SVGIG (reference sequence). V trimming: 3 bases; J trimming: 5 bases; junction bases outside the gene matches: 3. The CDR3, as DNA: TGTGCCTGGAGGGGACTAGCGGGGGAACACGAGCAGTACTTC. This encodes CAWRGLAGEHEQYF. Full variable domain (missing parts from reference TRBV30 and TRBJ2-7): SQTIHQWPATLVQPVGSPLSLECTVEGTSNPNLYWYRQAAGRGLQLLFYSVGIGQISSEVPQNLSASRPQDRQFILSSKKLLLSDSGFYLCAWRGLAGEHEQYFGPGTRLTVT.

The chain joins TRBV25-1 to TRBJ2-2; 7 nucleotides agree with TRBD1. V trimming: 6 bases; J trimming: 8 bases; junction bases outside the gene matches: 12. Germline V gene sequence: CDR1 MGHDK, CDR2 SYGVNS. CDR3 length: 15 amino acids. Here the CDR3 reads CASSRSDRVTGELFF. CDR3 DNA: TGTGCCAGCAGCCGGTCCGACAGGGTGACGGGGGAGCTGTTTTTT.

The chain joins TRBV3-1 (or the pseudogene TRBV3-2) to TRBJ1-6; perhaps TRBD1 as D (5 bases). Germline V gene data show CDR1 as LGHDT and CDR2 as YNNKEL (reference sequence). The CDR3 totals 15 residues. V was cut by 4 bases and J by 9 bases, with 16 bases left in between. CDR3 in DNA: TGTGCCAGCAGCCTCAGGGTCGGTCTTGGTTCACCCCTCCACTTT. It encodes CASSLRVGLGSPLHF.

This chain connects TRBV2 to TRBJ2-1; TRBD2 aligns across 8 bases. Germline values: CDR1 SNHLY, CDR2 FYNNEI. After removal of 7 bases from V and 9 bases from J, the junction contained 14 bases not matched to a gene. The CDR3 runs 15 residues. For the CDR3, the DNA is TGTGCCAGCACGGAACAGGGACTAGTAAACAGTGAGCAGTTCTTC. Its protein is CASTEQGLVNSEQFF.

The chain recombines TRBV30 with TRBJ2-3; 8 bases agree with TRBD2. Germline V lookup: CDR1 GTSNPN, CDR2 SVGIG (reference sequence). CDR3 size: 19 residues. The V segment lost 0 bases and the J segment 9 bases; nucleotides outside the gene matches: 23. CDR3 nucleotides: TGTGCCTGGAGTGTACGCGGCAGGGGTTTGCGGGAGGTTGGGGGCACGCAGTATTTT. This encodes CAWSVRGRGLREVGGTQYF.